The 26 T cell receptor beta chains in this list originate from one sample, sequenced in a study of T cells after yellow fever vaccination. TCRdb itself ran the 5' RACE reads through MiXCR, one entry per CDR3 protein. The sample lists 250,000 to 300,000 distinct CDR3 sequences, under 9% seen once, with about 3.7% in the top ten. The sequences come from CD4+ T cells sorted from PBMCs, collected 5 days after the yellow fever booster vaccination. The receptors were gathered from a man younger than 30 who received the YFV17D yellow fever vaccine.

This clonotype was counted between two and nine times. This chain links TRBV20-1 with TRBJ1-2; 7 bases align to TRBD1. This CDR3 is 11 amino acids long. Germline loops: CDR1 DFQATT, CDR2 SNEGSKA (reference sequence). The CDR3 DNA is TGCAGGGGACAGTCTAACTATGGCTACACCTTC. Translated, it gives CRGQSNYGYTF.

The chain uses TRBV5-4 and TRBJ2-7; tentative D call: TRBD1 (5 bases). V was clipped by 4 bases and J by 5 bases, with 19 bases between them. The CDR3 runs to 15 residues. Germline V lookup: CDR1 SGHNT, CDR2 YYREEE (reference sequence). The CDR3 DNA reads TGTGCCAGCAGCAGTTGGGGCCTTCAGCCGCACGAGCAGTACGTC. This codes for CASSSWGLQPHEQYV.

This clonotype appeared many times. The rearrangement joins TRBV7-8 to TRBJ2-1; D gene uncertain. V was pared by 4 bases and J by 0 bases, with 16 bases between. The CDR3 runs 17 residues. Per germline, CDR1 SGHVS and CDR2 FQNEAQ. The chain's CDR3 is CASSYPRRASSYNEQFF. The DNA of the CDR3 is TGTGCCAGCAGCTACCCAAGAAGGGCGAGCTCCTACAATGAGCAGTTCTTC.

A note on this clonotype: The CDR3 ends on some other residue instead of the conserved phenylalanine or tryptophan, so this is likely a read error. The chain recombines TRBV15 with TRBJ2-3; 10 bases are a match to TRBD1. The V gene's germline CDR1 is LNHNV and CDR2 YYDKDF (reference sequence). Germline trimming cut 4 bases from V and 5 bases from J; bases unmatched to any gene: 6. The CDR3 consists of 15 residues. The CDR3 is CATSKTGGREDTQYS. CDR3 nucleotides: TGTGCCACCAGCAAGACAGGGGGCCGGGAAGATACGCAGTATTCT.

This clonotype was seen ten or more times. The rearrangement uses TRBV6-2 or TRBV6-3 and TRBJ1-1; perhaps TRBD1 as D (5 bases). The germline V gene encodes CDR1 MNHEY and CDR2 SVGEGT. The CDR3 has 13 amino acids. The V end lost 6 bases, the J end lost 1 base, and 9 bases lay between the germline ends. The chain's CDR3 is CASSYGGNTEAFF. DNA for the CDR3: TGTGCCAGCAGCTACGGGGGGAACACTGAAGCTTTCTTT.

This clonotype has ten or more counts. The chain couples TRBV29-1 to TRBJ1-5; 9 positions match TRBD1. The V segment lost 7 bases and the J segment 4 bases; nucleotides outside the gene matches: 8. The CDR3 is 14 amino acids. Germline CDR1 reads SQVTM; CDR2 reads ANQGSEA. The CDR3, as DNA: TGCAGCGCCGCCGACAGGGGGTTGAATCAGCCCCAGCATTTT. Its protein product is CSAADRGLNQPQHF.

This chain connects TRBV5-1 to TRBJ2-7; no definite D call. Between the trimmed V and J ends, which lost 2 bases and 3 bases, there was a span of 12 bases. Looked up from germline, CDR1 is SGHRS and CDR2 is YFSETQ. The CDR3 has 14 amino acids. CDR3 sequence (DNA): TGCGCCAGCAGCTTTACGATCTCAGGCTACGAGCAGTACTTC. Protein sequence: CASSFTISGYEQYF.

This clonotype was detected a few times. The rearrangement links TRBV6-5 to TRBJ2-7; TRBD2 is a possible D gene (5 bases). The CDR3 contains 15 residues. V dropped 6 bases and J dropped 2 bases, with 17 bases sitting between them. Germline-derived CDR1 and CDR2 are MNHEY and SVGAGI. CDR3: CASRTDYRSTYEQYF. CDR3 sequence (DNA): TGTGCCAGCAGAACCGACTATCGGTCCACCTACGAGCAGTACTTC.

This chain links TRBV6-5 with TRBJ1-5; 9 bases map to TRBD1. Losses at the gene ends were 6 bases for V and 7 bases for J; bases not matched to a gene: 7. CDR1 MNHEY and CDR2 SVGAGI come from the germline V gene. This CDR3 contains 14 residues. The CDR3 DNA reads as TGTGCCAGCAGATCACAGGGGGCAGGCCAGCCCCAGCATTTT. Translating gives CASRSQGAGQPQHF.

CDR3 loop: CASSTAGMNTEAFF. The CDR3 coding sequence is TGTGCCAGCAGCACGGCGGGAATGAACACTGAAGCTTTCTTT. The rearrangement uses TRBV12-3 or TRBV12-4 and TRBJ1-1; no definite D call. V lost 6 bases to trimming and J lost 0 bases, with 11 bases between them. This CDR3 has 14 residues.

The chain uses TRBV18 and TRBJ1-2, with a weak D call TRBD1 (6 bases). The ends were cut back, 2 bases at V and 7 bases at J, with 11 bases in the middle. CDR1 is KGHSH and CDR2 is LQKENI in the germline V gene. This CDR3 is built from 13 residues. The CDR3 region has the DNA TGTGCCAGCTCACCAGACAGGCTCTCTGGCTACACCTTC. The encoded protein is CASSPDRLSGYTF.

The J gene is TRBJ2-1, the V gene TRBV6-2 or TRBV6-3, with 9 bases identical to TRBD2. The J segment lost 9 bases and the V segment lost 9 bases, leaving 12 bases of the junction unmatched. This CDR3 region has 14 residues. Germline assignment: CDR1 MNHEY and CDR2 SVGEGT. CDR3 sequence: CASTRTSAGSEQFF. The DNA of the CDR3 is TGTGCCAGTACCAGGACTAGCGCGGGAAGTGAGCAGTTCTTC.

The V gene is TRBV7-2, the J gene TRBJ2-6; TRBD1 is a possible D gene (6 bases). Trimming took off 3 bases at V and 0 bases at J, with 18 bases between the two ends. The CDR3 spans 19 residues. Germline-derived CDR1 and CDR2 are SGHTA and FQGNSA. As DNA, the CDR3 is TGTGCCAGCAGCTTCACCGGGACATCGGGACACTCTGGGGCCAACGTCCTGACTTTC. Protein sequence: CASSFTGTSGHSGANVLTF.

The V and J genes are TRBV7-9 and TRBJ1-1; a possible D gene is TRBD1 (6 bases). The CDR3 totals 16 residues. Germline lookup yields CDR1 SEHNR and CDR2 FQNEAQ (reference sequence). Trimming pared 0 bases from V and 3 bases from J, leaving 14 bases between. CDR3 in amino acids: CASSLALAGAYTEAFF. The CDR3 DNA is TGTGCCAGCAGCTTAGCGCTAGCAGGGGCCTACACTGAAGCTTTCTTT.

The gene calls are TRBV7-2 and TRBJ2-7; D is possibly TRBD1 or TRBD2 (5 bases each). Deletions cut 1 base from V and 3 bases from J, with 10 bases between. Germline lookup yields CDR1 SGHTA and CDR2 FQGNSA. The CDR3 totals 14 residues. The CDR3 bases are TGTGCCAGCAGCTTAGGGGGACCCGTCTACGAGCAGTACTTC. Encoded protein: CASSLGGPVYEQYF.

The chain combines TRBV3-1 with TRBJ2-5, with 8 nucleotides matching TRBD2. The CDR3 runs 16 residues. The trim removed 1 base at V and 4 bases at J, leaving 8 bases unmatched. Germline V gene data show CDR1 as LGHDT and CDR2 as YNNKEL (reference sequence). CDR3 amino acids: CASSQGSGGLGETQYF. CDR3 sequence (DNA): TGTGCCAGCAGCCAAGGGTCGGGGGGGCTTGGAGAGACCCAGTACTTC.

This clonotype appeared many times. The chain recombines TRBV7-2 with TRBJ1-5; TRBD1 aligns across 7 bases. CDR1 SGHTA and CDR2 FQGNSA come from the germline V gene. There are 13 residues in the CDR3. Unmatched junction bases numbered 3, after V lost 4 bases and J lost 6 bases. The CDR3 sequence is CASSSDRVQPQHF. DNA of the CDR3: TGTGCCAGCAGCTCAGACAGGGTTCAGCCCCAGCATTTT.

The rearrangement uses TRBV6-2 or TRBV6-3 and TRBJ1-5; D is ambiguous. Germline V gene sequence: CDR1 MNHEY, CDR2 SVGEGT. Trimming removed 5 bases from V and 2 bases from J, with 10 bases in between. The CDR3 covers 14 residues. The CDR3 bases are TGTGCCAGCAGTCCGAACACGGGCAATCAGCCCCAGCATTTT. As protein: CASSPNTGNQPQHF.

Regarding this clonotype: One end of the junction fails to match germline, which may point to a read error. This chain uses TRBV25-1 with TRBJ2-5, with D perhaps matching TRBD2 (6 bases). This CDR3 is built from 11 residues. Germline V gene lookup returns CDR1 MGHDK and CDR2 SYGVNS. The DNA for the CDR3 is TGTGCCAGCAGAGCCGGGACTGCGCATCACTTC. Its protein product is CASRAGTAHHF.

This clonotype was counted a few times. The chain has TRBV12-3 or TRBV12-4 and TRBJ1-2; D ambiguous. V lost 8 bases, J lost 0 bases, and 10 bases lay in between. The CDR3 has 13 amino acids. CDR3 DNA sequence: TGTGCCAGCCGCTTGGGGTCTAACTATGGCTACACCTTC. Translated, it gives CASRLGSNYGYTF.

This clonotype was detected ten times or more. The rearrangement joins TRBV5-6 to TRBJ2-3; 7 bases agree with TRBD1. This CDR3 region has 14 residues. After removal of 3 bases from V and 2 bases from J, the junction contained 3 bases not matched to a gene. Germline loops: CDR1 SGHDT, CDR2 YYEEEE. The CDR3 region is CASSYQGDTDTQYF. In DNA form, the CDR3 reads TGTGCCAGCAGCTACCAGGGGGACACAGATACGCAGTATTTT.

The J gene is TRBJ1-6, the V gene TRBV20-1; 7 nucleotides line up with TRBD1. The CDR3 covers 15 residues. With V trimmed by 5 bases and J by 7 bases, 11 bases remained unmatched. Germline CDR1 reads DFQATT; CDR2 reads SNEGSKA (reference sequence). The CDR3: CSAGATGLTNSPLHF. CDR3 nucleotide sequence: TGCAGTGCTGGGGCGACAGGGTTGACGAATTCACCCCTCCACTTT.

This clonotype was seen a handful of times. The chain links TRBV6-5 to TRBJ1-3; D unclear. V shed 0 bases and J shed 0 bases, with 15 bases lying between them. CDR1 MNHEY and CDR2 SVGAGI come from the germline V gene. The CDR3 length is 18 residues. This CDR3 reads CASSYSYEGTYSGNTIYF. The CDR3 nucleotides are TGTGCCAGCAGTTACTCCTATGAGGGTACCTACTCTGGAAACACCATATATTTT.

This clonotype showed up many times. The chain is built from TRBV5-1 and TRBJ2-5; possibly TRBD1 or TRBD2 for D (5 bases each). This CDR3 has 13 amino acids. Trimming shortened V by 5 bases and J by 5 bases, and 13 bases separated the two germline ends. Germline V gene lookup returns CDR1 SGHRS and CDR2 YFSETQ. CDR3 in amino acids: CASSPGATETQYF. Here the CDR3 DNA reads TGCGCCAGCAGTCCCGGGGCGACGGAGACCCAGTACTTC.

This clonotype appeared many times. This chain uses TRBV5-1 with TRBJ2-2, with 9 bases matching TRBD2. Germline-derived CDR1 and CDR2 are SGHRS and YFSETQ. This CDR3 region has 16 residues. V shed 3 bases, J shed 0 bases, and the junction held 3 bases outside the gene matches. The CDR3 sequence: CASSSAGGTNTGELFF. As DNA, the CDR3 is TGCGCCAGCAGCTCAGCGGGGGGCACGAACACCGGGGAGCTGTTTTTT.

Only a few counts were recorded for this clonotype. CDR3 bases: TGTGCCAGCGGGGGGACAGACCCCACTATTAGCAATCAGCCCCAGCATTTT. Translation: CASGGTDPTISNQPQHF. The rearrangement links TRBV2 to TRBJ1-5; 7 positions agree with TRBD1. The germline CDR1 and CDR2 sequences are SNHLY and FYNNEI. Unmatched junction bases numbered 13, after V lost 8 bases and J lost 0 bases. This CDR3 comprises 17 residues.